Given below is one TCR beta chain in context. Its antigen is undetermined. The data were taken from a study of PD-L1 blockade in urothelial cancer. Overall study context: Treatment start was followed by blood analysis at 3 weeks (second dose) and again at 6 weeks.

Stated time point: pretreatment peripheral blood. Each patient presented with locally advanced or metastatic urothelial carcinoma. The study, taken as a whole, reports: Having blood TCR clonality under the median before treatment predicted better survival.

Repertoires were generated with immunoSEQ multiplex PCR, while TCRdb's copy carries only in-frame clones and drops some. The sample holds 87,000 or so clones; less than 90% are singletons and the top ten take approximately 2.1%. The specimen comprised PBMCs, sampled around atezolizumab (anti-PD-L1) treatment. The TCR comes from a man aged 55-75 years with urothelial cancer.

The CDR3 DNA sequence: TGCAGCCACCAGCGGGGGGAGACCCAGTACTTC. This codes for CSHQRGETQYF. This chain links TRBV29-1 with TRBJ2-5; 8 bases are shared with TRBD2. The germline V gene encodes CDR1 SQVTM and CDR2 ANQGSEA. V was pared by 8 bases and J by 5 bases, with 4 bases of the junction left unmatched. This CDR3 spans 11 amino acids.